Each of the 16 T cell receptor beta chains below was sequenced from the same sample in a study of shared clonotypes between healthy human individuals. Sequencing used immunoSEQ multiplex PCR; TCRdb keeps in-frame clones, though not all of them. This table holds about 2 million clones, 90% to 95% found once. The sequenced material came from naive CD4+ T cells sorted from blood. Documented subset: CD45RA+ positively selected. All receptors come from a man aged 18 to 29 in good health.

The rearrangement uses TRBV10-1 and TRBJ2-1; TRBD1 might be the D (5 bases). Trimming took off 5 bases at V and 7 bases at J, with 12 bases between the two ends. This CDR3 has 13 residues. CDR1 and CDR2 from the germline V gene are WNHNN and SYGVQD (reference sequence). CDR3: CASSTGVSNEQFF. The CDR3 nucleotides are TGCGCCAGCAGTACAGGAGTCTCAAATGAGCAGTTCTTC.

The chain couples TRBV27 to TRBJ2-1; 9 nucleotides align to TRBD1. With 6 bases clipped from V and 9 bases from J, the junction kept 9 bases outside the gene matches. This CDR3 has 14 amino acids. The germline V gene has CDR1 MNHEY and CDR2 SMNVEV (reference sequence). The CDR3 here is CASRFGTGHREQFF. The CDR3 DNA sequence: TGTGCCAGCAGATTCGGGACAGGGCATCGTGAGCAGTTCTTC.

This clone was detected only a few times. The sample has other DNA sequences that encode this CDR3 too. The rearrangement joins TRBV28 to TRBJ1-5; D is perhaps TRBD1 (5 bases). Trimming shortened V by 8 bases and J by 4 bases, and 9 bases separated the two germline ends. Germline assignment: CDR1 MDHEN and CDR2 SYDVKM. The CDR3 has 12 amino acids. CDR3 region: CASLGGNQPQHF. CDR3 nucleotides: TGTGCCAGCCTGGGGGGGAATCAGCCCCAGCATTTT.

The genes are TRBV25-1 and TRBJ2-7; 14 nucleotides agree with TRBD2. The J segment lost 8 bases and the V segment lost 4 bases, leaving 4 bases of the junction unmatched. The CDR3 spans 14 residues. CDR1 and CDR2 from the germline V gene are MGHDK and SYGVNS. This CDR3 is CASSVGLAGGKQYF. The CDR3 DNA follows: TGTGCCAGCAGTGTTGGACTAGCGGGAGGAAAGCAGTACTTC.

This clone was counted once. The chain has TRBV6-6 and TRBJ2-5; 10 bases line up with TRBD2. This CDR3 has 14 amino acids. In germline, CDR1 is MNHNY, CDR2 SVGAGI (reference sequence). J was trimmed by 4 bases and V by 7 bases; bases with no gene match: 6. CDR3 nucleotide sequence: TGTGCCAGCACCGGACTAGCGGATGTAGAGACCCAGTACTTC. It yields the protein CASTGLADVETQYF.

The chain has TRBV7-2 and TRBJ2-4, with 9 bases fitting TRBD1. Unmatched junction bases numbered 6, after V lost 5 bases and J lost 7 bases. Germline CDR1 SGHTA, CDR2 FQGNSA. This CDR3 spans 14 amino acids. In DNA, the CDR3 is TGTGCCAGCAGCCCGGACAGGGGCAATAACATTCAGTACTTC. Translating it yields CASSPDRGNNIQYF.

The CDR3 coding sequence is TGTGCCAGCAGCCCTAGCATAGTTTTTGAGCAGTTCTTC. Its protein product is CASSPSIVFEQFF. V is TRBV7-2 and J is TRBJ2-1, with a tentative D call TRBD2 (5 bases). The germline V gene encodes CDR1 SGHTA and CDR2 FQGNSA. The CDR3 sequence is 13 residues long. V was clipped by 5 bases and J by 9 bases, with 14 bases between them. The full variable domain, with the rest looked up from reference TRBV7-2 and TRBJ2-1, is GAGVSQSPSNKVTEKGKDVELRCDPISGHTALYWYRQSLGQGLEFLIYFQGNSAPDKSGLPSDRFSAERTGGSVSTLTIQRTQQEDSAVYLCASSPSIVFEQFFGPGTRLTVL.

The chain employs TRBV9 and TRBJ2-2; 7 bases map to TRBD2. CDR1 is SGDLS, CDR2 YYNGEE, per germline. The CDR3 loop spans 14 amino acids. J was trimmed by 4 bases and V by 3 bases; bases with no gene match: 3. CDR3 protein: CASSEGTITGELFF. Here the CDR3 DNA reads TGTGCCAGCAGCGAGGGGACTATCACCGGGGAGCTGTTTTTT.

This chain uses TRBV5-1 with TRBJ1-6, with TRBD1 as a possible D gene (5 bases). V was shortened by 4 bases and J by 8 bases, with 16 bases between the two germline ends. This CDR3 is 15 amino acids long. Germline V gene data show CDR1 as SGHRS and CDR2 as YFSETQ. The CDR3 here is CASSLTGLKDSPLHF. In DNA, the CDR3 is TGCGCCAGCAGCCTCACGGGACTGAAGGATTCACCCCTCCACTTT.

The gene calls are TRBV5-1 and TRBJ2-5; D is unresolved. Germline V gene data show CDR1 as SGHRS and CDR2 as YFSETQ. The V and J ends lost 1 base and 5 bases respectively, with 12 bases between them. The length of the CDR3 is 14 residues. The CDR3 region is CASSLIDPRETQYF. CDR3 coding DNA: TGCGCCAGCAGCTTGATCGACCCCAGGGAGACCCAGTACTTC.

As for this clone: A junction end diverges from the germline sequence, so it may reflect a read error. The chain recombines TRBV7-7 with TRBJ2-5; D is unclear. This CDR3 spans 15 amino acids. Per germline, CDR1 SSHAT and CDR2 FNYEAQ (reference sequence). CDR3 bases: TGTGCTAGCAGCCCCTCGTTTGGGCGGCAAGAGACCCAGTACTTC. Translation: CASSPSFGRQETQYF. The full variable domain, its missing parts supplied by reference TRBV7-7 and TRBJ2-5, is GAGVSQSPRYKVTKRGQDVTLRCDPISSHATLYWYQQALGQGPEFLTYFNYEAQPDKSGLPSDRFSAERPEGSISTLTIQRTEQRDSAMYRCASSPSFGRQETQYFGPGTRLLVL.

The chain carries TRBV4-1 and TRBJ2-7; 8 positions agree with TRBD2. Germline loops: CDR1 MGHRA, CDR2 YSYEKL. V lost 1 base to trimming and J lost 2 bases; unmatched junction nucleotides: 4. The CDR3 extends over 15 amino acids. The chain's CDR3 is CASSQVALAAYEQYF. The CDR3 DNA reads as TGCGCCAGCAGCCAAGTCGCACTAGCGGCCTACGAGCAGTACTTC.

The chain couples TRBV6-1 to TRBJ2-3; D perhaps matches TRBD2 (5 bases). V was shortened by 1 base and J by 6 bases, with 14 bases between the two germline ends. This CDR3 comprises 15 residues. CDR1 MNHNS and CDR2 SASEGT come from the germline V gene. The CDR3 DNA follows: TGTGCCAGCAGTGAAGAGAGCGGAATTCGTGATACGCAGTATTTT. It translates to CASSEESGIRDTQYF.

The rearrangement links TRBV30 to TRBJ1-6, with TRBD1 matching 7 bases. Germline V gives CDR1 GTSNPN, CDR2 SVGIG (reference sequence). V gave up 4 bases and J gave up 10 bases; unmatched junction bases: 10. This CDR3 region has 14 residues. CDR3 sequence (DNA): TGTGCCTGGACCCTGACAGGGACTGGGTCACCCCTCCACTTT. Translating gives CAWTLTGTGSPLHF.

V is TRBV6-6 and J is TRBJ2-2, with D perhaps matching TRBD2 (6 bases). The CDR3 runs 16 residues. Per germline, CDR1 MNHNY and CDR2 SVGAGI (reference sequence). The V end lost 6 bases, the J end lost 7 bases, and 21 bases lay between the germline ends. The CDR3 DNA reads as TGTGCCAGCAGGGAGAGGCGGGACTTCTTACTCGGGGAGCTGTTTTTT. Amino acid sequence: CASRERRDFLLGELFF.

Comment on this clone: Other DNA sequences in this specimen translate into the identical CDR3. V usage is TRBV5-1 and J usage is TRBJ2-5, with TRBD1 as a possible D gene (5 bases). Per germline, CDR1 SGHRS and CDR2 YFSETQ. Between the trimmed V and J ends, which lost 2 bases and 2 bases, there was a span of 7 bases. The CDR3 has 13 residues. CDR3 nucleotide sequence: TGCGCCAGCAGCTTAGGGGCACAAGAGACCCAGTACTTC. Protein: CASSLGAQETQYF.